The clone carrying this TCR beta chain occurred many times. Its antigen is unknown. Time point specified: sample taken at primary tumor resection. Whole RNA came from tumor, nontumor lung or frozen PBMC and was sequenced without being sorted. This record comes from a study of spatial heterogeneity in lung cancer. The germline V gene has CDR1 SNHLY and CDR2 FYNNEI. The V end lost 2 bases, the J end lost 1 base, and 2 bases lay between the germline ends. The CDR3 is 13 residues long. Individual TCR cDNA molecules each bore their own unique molecular identifier. TCRdb called the 5' RACE reads again in MiXCR, with one record for every CDR3 protein. Of 7,000 to 8,500 distinct CDR3 sequences in the sample, more than 5% were seen once. Whole-study results and caveats: How many expanded intratumoral alpha and beta TCRs were present tracked the tumor mutation count, which was a count of nonsynonymous mutations.

This clonotype originated in a male donor with early-stage non-small cell lung cancer. The specimen was lung tumor tissue, collected at surgery. The chain links TRBV2 to TRBJ2-2; D is unresolved. CDR3: CASSEQNTGELFF. The CDR3 coding sequence is TGTGCCAGCAGTGAACAGAACACCGGGGAGCTGTTTTTT.